This T cell receptor (beta chain) came from a study of response to subunit inactivated influenza vaccine. A single record per CDR3 protein comes from TCRdb applying MiXCR to the RT-PCR reads. The sample contains 560,000 or so distinct CDR3 sequences, 7.6% of which appear only once. Note on this clonotype: The antigen is not known. An end of the junction does not agree with germline; a read error may underlie this.

Looked up from germline, CDR1 is LGHNA and CDR2 is YNFKEQ. The CDR3 length is 14 residues. Whole-study results and caveats: Each seasonal influenza vaccination, the authors suggested, recruits few new T cells.

The V call is TRBV4-2, the J call TRBJ2-1; D is ambiguous. The sequenced sample was PBMCs from blood, obtained around 25 months after vaccination. This clonotype was sampled from a man between 50 and 75 years old who received an inactivated influenza vaccine. CDR3 DNA sequence: TGTGCCAGCAGCCAAGCTAATATGAGAACCCGTCTGGTCTTC. This codes for CASSQANMRTRLVF.